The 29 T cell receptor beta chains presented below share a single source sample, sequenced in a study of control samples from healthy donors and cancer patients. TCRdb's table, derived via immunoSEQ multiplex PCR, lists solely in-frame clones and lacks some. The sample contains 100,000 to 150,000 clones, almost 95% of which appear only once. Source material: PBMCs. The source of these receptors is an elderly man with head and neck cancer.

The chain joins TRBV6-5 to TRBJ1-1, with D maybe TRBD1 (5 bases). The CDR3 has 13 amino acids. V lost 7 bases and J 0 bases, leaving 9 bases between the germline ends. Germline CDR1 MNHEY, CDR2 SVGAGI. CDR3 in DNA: TGTGCCAGCAAACGGGGCCTGAACACTGAAGCTTTCTTT. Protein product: CASKRGLNTEAFF.

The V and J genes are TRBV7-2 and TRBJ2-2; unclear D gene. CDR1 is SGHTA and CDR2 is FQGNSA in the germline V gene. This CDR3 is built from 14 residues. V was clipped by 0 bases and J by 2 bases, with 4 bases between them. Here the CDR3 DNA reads TGTGCCAGCAGCTTAGCGGATAACACCGGGGAGCTGTTTTTT. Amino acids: CASSLADNTGELFF. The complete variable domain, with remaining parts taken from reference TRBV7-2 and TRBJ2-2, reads GAGVSQSPSNKVTEKGKDVELRCDPISGHTALYWYRQSLGQGLEFLIYFQGNSAPDKSGLPSDRFSAERTGGSVSTLTIQRTQQEDSAVYLCASSLADNTGELFFGEGSRLTVL.

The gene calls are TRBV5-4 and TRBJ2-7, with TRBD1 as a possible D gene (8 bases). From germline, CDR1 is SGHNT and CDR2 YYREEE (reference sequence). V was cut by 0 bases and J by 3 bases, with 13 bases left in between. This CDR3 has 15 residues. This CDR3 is CASSLEQGGFYEQYF. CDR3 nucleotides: TGTGCCAGCAGCTTGGAACAGGGGGGGTTCTACGAGCAGTACTTC.

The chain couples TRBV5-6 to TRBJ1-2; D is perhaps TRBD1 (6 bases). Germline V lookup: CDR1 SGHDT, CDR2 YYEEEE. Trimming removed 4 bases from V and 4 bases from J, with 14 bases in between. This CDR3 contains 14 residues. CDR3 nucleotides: TGTGCCAGCAGCCCCGGCGGGGGCTTCTATGGCTACACCTTC. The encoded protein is CASSPGGGFYGYTF.

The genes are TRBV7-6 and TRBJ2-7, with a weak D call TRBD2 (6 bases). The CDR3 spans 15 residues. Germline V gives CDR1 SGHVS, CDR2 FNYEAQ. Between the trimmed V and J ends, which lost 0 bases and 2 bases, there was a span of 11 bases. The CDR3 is CASSLAGRDAYEQYF. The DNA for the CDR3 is TGTGCCAGCAGCTTAGCAGGGCGGGACGCCTACGAGCAGTACTTC.

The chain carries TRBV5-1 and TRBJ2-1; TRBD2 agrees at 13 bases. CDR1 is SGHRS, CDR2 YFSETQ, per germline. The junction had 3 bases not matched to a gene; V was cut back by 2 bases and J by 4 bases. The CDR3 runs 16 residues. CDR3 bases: TGCGCCAGCAGCTTAGTACTAGCGGGGGGGTACAATGAGCAGTTCTTC. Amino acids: CASSLVLAGGYNEQFF.

The CDR3 bases are TGTGCCAGTAAGGTCGCAGACAACACCGGGGAGCTGTTTTTT. It specifies CASKVADNTGELFF. The chain joins TRBV19 to TRBJ2-2; D unclear. Germline CDR1 and CDR2: LNHDA and SQIVND (reference sequence). CDR3 size: 14 residues. Deletions cut 7 bases from V and 2 bases from J, with 11 bases between.

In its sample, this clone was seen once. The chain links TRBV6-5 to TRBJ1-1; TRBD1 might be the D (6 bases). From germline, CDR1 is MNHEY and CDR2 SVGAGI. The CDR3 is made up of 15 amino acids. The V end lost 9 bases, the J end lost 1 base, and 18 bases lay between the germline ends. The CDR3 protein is CASLFLGHKNTEAFF. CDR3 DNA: TGTGCCAGTCTCTTTCTGGGACACAAGAACACTGAAGCTTTCTTT.

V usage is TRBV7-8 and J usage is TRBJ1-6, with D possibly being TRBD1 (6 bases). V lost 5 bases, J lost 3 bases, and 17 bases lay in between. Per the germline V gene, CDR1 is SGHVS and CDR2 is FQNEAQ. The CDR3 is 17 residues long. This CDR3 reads CASSDRTDSFYNSPLHF. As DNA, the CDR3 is TGTGCCAGCAGCGATCGGACAGATTCTTTCTATAATTCACCCCTCCACTTT.

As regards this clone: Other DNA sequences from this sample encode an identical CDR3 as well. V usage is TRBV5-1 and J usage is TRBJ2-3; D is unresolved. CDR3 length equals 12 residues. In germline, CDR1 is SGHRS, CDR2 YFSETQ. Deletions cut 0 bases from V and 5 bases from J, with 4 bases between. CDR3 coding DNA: TGCGCCAGCAGCTTGGAGGGAGATACGCAGTATTTT. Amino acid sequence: CASSLEGDTQYF.

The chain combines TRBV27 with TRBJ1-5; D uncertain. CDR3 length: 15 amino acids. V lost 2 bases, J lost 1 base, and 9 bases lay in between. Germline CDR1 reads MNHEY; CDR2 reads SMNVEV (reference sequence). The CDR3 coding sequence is TGTGCCAGCAGTTTAGCGGGGTTCAGCAATCAGCCCCAGCATTTT. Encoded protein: CASSLAGFSNQPQHF.

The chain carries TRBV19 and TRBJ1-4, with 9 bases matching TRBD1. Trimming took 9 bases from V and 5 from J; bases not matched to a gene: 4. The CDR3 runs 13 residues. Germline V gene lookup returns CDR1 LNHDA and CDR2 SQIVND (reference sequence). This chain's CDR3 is CASTTGGNEKLFF. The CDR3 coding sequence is TGTGCCAGCACGACAGGGGGAAATGAAAAACTGTTTTTT. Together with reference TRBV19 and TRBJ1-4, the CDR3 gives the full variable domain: DGGITQSPKYLFRKEGQNVTLSCEQNLNHDAMYWYRQDPGQGLRLIYYSQIVNDFQKGDIAEGYSVSREKKESFPLTVTSAQKNPTAFYLCASTTGGNEKLFFGSGTQLSVL.

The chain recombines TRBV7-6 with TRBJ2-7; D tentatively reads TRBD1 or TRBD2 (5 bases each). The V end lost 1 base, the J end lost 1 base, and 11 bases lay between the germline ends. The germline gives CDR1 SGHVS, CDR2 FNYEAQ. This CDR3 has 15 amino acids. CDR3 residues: CASSLGAGSSYEQYF. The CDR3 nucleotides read TGTGCCAGCAGCTTAGGGGCAGGGAGTTCCTACGAGCAGTACTTC.

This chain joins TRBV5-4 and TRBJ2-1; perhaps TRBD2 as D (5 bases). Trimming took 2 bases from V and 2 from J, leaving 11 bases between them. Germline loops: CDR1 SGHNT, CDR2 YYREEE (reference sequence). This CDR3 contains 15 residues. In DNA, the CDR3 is TGTGCCAGCAGCTTAATGGGAGTCCCCTACAATGAGCAGTTCTTC. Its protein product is CASSLMGVPYNEQFF.

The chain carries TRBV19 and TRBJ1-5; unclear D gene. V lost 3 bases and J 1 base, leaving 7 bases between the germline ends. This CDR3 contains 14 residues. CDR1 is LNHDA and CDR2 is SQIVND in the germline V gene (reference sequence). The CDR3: CASSMAVSNQPQHF. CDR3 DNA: TGTGCCAGTAGTATGGCGGTGAGCAATCAGCCCCAGCATTTT.

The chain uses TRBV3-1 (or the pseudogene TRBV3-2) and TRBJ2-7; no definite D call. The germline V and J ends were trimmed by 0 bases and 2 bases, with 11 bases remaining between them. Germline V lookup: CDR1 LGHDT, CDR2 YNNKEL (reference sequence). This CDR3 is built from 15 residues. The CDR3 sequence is CASSQDIGIPYEQYF. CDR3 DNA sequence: TGTGCCAGCAGCCAAGATATAGGCATTCCCTACGAGCAGTACTTC.

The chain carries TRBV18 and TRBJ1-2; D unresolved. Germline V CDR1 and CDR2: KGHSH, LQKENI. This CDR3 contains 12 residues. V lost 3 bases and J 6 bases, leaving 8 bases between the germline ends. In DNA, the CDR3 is TGTGCCAGCTCACCTCGAGCAGATGGCTACACCTTC. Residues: CASSPRADGYTF.

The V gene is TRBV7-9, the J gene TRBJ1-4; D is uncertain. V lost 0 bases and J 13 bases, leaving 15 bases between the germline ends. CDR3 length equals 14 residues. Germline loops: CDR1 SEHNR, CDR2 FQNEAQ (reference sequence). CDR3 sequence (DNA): TGTGCCAGCAGCTTAGCTGGGTGGGCAGGACCACTGTTTTTT. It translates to CASSLAGWAGPLFF.

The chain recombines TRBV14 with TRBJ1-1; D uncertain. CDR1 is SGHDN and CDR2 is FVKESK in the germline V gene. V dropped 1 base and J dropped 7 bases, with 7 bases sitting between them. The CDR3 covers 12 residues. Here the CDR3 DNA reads TGTGCCAGCAGCCAAGGGGCCCATGAAGCTTTCTTT. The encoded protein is CASSQGAHEAFF.

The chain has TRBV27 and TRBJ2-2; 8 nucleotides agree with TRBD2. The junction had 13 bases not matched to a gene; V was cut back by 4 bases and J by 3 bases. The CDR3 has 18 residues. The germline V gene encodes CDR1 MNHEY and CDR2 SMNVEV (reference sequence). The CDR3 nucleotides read TGTGCCAGCAGTTCACAACCCTTAGACGGGAGGGACACCGGGGAGCTGTTTTTT. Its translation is CASSSQPLDGRDTGELFF.

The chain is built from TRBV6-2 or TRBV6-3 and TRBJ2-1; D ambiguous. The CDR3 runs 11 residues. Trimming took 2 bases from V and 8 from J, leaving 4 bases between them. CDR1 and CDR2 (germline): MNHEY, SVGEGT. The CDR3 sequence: CASSYMDEQFF. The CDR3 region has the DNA TGTGCCAGCAGTTACATGGATGAGCAGTTCTTC.

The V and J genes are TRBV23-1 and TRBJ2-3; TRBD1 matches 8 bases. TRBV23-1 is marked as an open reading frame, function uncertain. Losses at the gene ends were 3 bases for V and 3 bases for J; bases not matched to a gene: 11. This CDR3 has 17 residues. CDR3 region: CASSHNPRGRGTDTQYF. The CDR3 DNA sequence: TGCGCCAGCAGTCACAACCCCAGGGGGCGAGGGACAGATACGCAGTATTTT.

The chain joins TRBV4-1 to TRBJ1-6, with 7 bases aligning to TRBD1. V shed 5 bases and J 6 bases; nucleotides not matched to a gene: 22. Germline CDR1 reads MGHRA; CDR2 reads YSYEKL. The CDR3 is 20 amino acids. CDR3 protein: CASSVPTLKGQPDRNSPLHF. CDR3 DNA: TGCGCCAGCAGCGTACCTACCTTAAAGGGACAGCCGGATCGTAATTCACCCCTCCACTTT.

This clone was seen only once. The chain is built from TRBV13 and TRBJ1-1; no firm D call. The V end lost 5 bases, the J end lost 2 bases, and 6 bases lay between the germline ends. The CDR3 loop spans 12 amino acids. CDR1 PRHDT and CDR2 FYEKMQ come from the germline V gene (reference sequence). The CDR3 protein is CASSPLNTEAFF. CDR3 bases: TGTGCCAGCAGCCCCCTCAACACTGAAGCTTTCTTT.

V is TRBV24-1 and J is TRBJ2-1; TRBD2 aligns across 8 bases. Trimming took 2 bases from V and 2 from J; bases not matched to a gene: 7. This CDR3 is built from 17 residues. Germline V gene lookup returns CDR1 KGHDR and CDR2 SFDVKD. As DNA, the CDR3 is TGTGCCACCAGTGATTCCGGAGCGGGGGCCCCCTACAATGAGCAGTTCTTC. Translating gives CATSDSGAGAPYNEQFF.

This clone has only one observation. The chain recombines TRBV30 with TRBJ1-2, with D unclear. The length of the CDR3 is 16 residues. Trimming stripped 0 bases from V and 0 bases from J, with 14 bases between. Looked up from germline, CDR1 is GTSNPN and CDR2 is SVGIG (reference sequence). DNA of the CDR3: TGTGCCTGGAGTGTATTAAGGAAGAGTGCTAACTATGGCTACACCTTC. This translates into CAWSVLRKSANYGYTF.

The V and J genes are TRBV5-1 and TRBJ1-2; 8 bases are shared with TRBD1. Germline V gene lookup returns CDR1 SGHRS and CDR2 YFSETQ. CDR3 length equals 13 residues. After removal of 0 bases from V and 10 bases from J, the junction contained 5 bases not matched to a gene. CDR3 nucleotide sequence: TGCGCCAGCAGCTTGGGGACAGGGAATTACTACACCTTC. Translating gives CASSLGTGNYYTF.

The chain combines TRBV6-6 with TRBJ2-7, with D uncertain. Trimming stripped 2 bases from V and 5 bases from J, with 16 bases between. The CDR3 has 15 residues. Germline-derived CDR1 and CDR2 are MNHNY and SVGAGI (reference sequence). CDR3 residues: CASSYGYPSADEQYF. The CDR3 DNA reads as TGTGCCAGCAGTTACGGGTATCCAAGCGCGGACGAGCAGTACTTC.

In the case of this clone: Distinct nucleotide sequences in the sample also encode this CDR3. The CDR3 loop reads CASTGGGSTDTQYF. For the CDR3, the DNA is TGTGCCAGTACCGGGGGGGGGAGCACAGATACGCAGTATTTT. The chain employs TRBV19 and TRBJ2-3; 8 positions match TRBD2. Germline values: CDR1 LNHDA, CDR2 SQIVND (reference sequence). J was trimmed by 0 bases and V by 7 bases; bases with no gene match: 3. This CDR3 region has 14 residues.